This T cell receptor (beta chain) stems from a study of T cells after yellow fever vaccination. Background on the study: Any fraction with a low cell number was prepared using SMART-Seq v4 Ultra Low Input. Whole-study findings and limits: Weaker overall was a secondary response that nonetheless peaked faster, on day 5 versus 15. Once the booster was given, most primary-vaccination clones reappeared, at roughly 96% for CD4 and approximately 88% for CD8. A small share of clonotypes appeared in both CD4 and CD8 compartments.

This CDR3 is built from 16 residues. Germline V gene lookup returns CDR1 ENHRY and CDR2 SYGVKD. Trimming shortened V by 0 bases and J by 2 bases, and 14 bases separated the two germline ends. This clonotype was recorded at least ten times. MiXCR, applied by TCRdb to the 5' RACE reads, yields one record per CDR3 protein. The sample shows approximately 58,000 distinct CDR3 sequences, about 5% of them seen only once. The receptor was isolated from a man between 18 and 35 years old who received the YFV17D yellow fever vaccine. Sequencing was performed on PBMCs, either bulk or a sorted T-cell subset (CD4+, CD8+, memory, or dextramer-sorted; not recorded which), taken on the day of the yellow fever booster vaccination. V usage is TRBV10-3 and J usage is TRBJ2-7; D may be TRBD2 (6 bases). The CDR3 DNA reads TGTGCCATCAGTGAGTCTTCGGGACTGAAGACCTACGAGCAGTACTTC. Amino acid sequence: CAISESSGLKTYEQYF.